The TCR beta chain described here comes from a study of graft-versus-host responses after intestinal transplantation (dated by TCRdb to about 2021). Some background on the complete study: Recipients received multivisceral, liver-intestinal, or isolated intestinal transplants. Every recipient was given anti-thymocyte globulin induction, then maintenance tacrolimus and steroids for about three years. After intestinal transplantation, graft-versus-host and host-versus-graft alloreactive T cell clones in the graft, circulation and bone marrow were tracked using bulk TCR-beta CDR3 sequencing. Alloreactive clones were identified by sequencing pre-transplant mixed lymphocyte reaction products and comparing these products with unstimulated pre-transplant donor and recipient T cells. Of the roughly 25 intestinal transplant recipients enrolled in the cohort, one of whom was a retransplant, 3 patients without pretransplant specimens were excluded. A peak of at least 4% donor T cells among recipient peripheral blood mononuclear cells was the definition used for donor T cell macrochimerism. Rather than going through the commercial service, samples from three later patients were sequenced in-house on an Illumina MiSeq and processed with MiXCR. Study-wide findings and limitations: High GvH to HvG T cell clonal ratios were observed in the allografts of patients with donor T cell macrochimerism. The conclusions were limited by the relatively low number and heterogeneity of the intestinal transplant patients. Early after transplant, declines in HvG clones were associated with peak levels of circulating GvH clones. GvH clones were detected in recipient bone marrow, and some of these GvH clones were observed earlier in ileal mucosa or blood, consistent with an intestinal mucosal origin.

CDR1 and CDR2, looked up from the germline V gene, are MNHEY and SVGAGI. The CDR3 has 13 amino acids, counting the end cysteine and phenylalanine. Just the 39-base CDR3 DNA is kept, in frame starting at base 1. Relative to germline, V is missing 8 bases and J is missing 5 bases, with 5 bases of the junction outside any gene match. According to the study, the label for this sample's time point signals: cells obtained before transplantation from donor or recipient. CD3+CD4+ and CD3+CD8+ populations were FACS-sorted from unstimulated pre-transplant donor and recipient cells taken from spleen or lymph nodes. The library was produced with the immunoSEQ multiplex PCR assay. For most patients, genomic DNA was isolated with the Qiagen DNeasy Blood and Tissue Kit and shipped frozen to Adaptive Biotechnologies for TCR sequencing. For most patients, genomic DNA was subjected to high-throughput TCR-beta CDR3 sequencing by Adaptive Biotechnologies. The study's own analysis went as follows. TCR sequencing data for approximately 17 patients were retrieved from Adaptive's ImmunoSEQ software; a few other patients were processed with MiXCR and VDJtools. To correct CD4 versus CD8 sorting errors, sequences present in both subsets at a frequency ratio below 5:1 were removed. CDR3 nucleotide sequences shared by donor and recipient were removed because the origin of these sequences could not be assigned. Alloreactive clones required at least 2-fold expansion over unstimulated cells and minimum CFSE-low frequency of 0.002% (template counts) or 0.001% (read counts). Mappable clones were those detected in sequenced pre-transplant spleen, lymph node, or MLR CFSE-low populations of the donor or recipient. The cumulative frequency of alloreactive clones was calculated as a percentage of all sequences, weighted by copy number. TCRdb retrieved this table from immuneACCESS and kept in-frame rearrangements only. Not all clones are present; in checked studies, unresolved V genes account for under half, and no reason is known for the remainder. V, J and clone size are those of that table, while D and trimming were read from the DNA. In all, the sample holds 45,000 to 65,000 clones, and almost 95% of those were seen once. About 0.38% of the sample goes to the ten largest clones.

To note about this clone: There is no known antigen for this receptor. No much larger clonotype is one base removed from it; base qualities were not supplied.

The clonotype originates from a human donor who was the organ donor for an intestinal transplant. The V and J segments used are TRBV6-5 and TRBJ2-7; 11 middle bases align to TRBD1. Specimen: unstimulated CD4+ T cells sorted from spleen or lymph node cells, collected before transplant. The CDR3 region: CASGRTGGNEQYF. The DNA reads as follows: TGTGCCAGCGGTCGGACAGGGGGCAACGAGCAGTACTTC.